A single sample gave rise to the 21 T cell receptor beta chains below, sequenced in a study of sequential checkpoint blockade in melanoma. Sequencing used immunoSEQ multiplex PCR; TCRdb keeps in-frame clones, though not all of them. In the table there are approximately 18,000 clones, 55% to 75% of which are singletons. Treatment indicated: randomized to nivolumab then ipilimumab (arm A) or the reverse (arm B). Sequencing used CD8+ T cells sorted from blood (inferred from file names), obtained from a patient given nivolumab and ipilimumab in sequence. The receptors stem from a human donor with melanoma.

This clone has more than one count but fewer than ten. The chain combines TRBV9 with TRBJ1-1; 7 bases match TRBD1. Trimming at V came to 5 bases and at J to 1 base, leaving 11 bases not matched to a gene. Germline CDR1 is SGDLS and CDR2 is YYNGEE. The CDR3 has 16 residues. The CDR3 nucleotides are TGTGCCAGCAGTAATGGACAGGACCGAGGGAACACTGAAGCTTTCTTT. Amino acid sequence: CASSNGQDRGNTEAFF.

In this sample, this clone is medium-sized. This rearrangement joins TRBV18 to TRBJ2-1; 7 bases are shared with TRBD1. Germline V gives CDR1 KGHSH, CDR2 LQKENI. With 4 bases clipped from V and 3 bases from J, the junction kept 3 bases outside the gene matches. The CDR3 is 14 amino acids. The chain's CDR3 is CASSLTGYYNEQFF. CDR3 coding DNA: TGTGCCAGCTCACTGACAGGGTACTACAATGAGCAGTTCTTC.

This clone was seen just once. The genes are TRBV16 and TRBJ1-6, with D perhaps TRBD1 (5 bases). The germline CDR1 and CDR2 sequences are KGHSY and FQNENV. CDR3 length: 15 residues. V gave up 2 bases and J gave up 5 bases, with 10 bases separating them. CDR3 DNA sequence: TGTGCCAGCAGCCAACAGACAGTAAATAATTCACCCCTCCACTTT. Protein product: CASSQQTVNNSPLHF.

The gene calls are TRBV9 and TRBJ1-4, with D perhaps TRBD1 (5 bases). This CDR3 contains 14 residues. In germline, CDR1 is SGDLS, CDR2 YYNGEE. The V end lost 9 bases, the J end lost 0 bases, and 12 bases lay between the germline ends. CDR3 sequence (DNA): TGTGCCACCCGGGAGGGGACAACTAATGAAAAACTGTTTTTT. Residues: CATREGTTNEKLFF.

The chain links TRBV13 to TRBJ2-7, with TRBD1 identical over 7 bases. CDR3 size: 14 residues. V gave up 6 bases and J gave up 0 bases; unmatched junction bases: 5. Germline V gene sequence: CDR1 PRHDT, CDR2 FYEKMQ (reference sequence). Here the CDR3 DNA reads TGTGCCAGCAGGGATAGGGGGCGCTCCTACGAGCAGTACTTC. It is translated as CASRDRGRSYEQYF.

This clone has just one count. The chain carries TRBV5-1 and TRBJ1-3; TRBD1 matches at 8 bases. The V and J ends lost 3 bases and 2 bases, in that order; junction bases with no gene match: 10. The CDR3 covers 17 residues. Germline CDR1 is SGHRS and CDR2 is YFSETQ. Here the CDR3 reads CASSSTTPGGPGNTIYF. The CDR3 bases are TGCGCCAGCAGCTCCACGACACCAGGGGGCCCTGGAAACACCATATATTTT.

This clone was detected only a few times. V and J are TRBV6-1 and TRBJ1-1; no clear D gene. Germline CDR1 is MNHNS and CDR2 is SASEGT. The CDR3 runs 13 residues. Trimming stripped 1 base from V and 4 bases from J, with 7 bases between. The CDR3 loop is CASSEGGLTEAFF. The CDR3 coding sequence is TGTGCCAGCAGTGAAGGCGGCCTCACTGAAGCTTTCTTT.

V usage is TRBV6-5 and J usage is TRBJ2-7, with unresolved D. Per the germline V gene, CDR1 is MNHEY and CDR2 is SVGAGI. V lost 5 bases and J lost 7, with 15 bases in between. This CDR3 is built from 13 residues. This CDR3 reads CASSPDFYWEQYF. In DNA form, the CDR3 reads TGTGCCAGCAGTCCCGACTTCTACTGGGAGCAGTACTTC.

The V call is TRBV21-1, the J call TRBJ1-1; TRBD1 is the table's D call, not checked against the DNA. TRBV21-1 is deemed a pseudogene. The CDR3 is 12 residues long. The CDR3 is CASPAGNTEAFF. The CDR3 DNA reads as TGTGCCAGTCCTGCAGGGAACACTGAAGCTTTCTTT.

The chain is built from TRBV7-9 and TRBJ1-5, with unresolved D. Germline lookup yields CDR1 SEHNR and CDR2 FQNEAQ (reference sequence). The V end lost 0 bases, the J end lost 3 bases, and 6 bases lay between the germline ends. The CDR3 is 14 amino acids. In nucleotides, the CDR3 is TGTGCCAGCAGCTTAGCTACTCCCAATCAGCCCCAGCATTTT. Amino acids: CASSLATPNQPQHF.

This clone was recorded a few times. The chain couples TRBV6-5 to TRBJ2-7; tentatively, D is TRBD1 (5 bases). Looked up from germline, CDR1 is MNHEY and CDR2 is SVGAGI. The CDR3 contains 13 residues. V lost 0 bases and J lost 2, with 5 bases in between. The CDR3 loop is CASSYSDTYEQYF. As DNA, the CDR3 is TGTGCCAGCAGTTACTCGGACACCTACGAGCAGTACTTC.

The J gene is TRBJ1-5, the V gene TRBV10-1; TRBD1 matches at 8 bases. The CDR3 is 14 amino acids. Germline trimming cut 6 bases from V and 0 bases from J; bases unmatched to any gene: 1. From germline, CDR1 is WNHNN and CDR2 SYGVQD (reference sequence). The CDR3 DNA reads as TGCGCCAGCAGGGACAGGGATAGCAATCAGCCCCAGCATTTT. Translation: CASRDRDSNQPQHF.

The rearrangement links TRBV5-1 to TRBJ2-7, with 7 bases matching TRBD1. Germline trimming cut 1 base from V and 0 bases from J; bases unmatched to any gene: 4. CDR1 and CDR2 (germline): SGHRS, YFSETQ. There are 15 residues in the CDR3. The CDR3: CASSLLGTDSYEQYF. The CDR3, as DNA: TGCGCCAGCAGCTTGTTAGGGACAGACTCCTACGAGCAGTACTTC.

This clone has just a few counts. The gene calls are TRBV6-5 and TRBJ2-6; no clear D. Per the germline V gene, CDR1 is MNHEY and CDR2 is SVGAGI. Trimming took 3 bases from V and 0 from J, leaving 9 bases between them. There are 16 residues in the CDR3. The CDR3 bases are TGTGCCAGCAGTTATACAGTAGACTCTGGGGCCAACGTCCTGACTTTC. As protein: CASSYTVDSGANVLTF.

The CDR3 spells CASSVAGTGRYEQYF. Here the CDR3 DNA reads TGTGCCAGCAGCGTAGCTGGGACAGGGAGGTACGAGCAGTACTTC. The gene calls are TRBV9 and TRBJ2-7; TRBD1 matches at 9 bases. This CDR3 is built from 15 residues. Germline V gene lookup returns CDR1 SGDLS and CDR2 YYNGEE. Trimming removed 0 bases from V and 4 bases from J; junction bases left unmatched: 5.

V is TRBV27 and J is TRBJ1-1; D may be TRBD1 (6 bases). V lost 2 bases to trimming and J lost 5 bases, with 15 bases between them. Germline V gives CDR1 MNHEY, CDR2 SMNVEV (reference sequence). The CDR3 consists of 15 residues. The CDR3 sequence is CASSLVGARWTEAFF. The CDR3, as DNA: TGTGCCAGCAGTTTAGTGGGGGCGCGATGGACTGAAGCTTTCTTT.

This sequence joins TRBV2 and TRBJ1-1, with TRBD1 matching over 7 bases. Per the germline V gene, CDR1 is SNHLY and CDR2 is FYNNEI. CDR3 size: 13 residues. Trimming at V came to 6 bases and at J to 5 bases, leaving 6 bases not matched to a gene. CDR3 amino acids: CASRPMTGTEAFF. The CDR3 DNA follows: TGTGCCAGCAGGCCAATGACAGGGACTGAAGCTTTCTTT.

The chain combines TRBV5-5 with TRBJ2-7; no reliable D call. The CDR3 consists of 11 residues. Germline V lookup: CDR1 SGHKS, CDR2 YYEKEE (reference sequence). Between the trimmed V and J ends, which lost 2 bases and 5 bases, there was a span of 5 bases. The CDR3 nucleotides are TGTGCCAGCAGCTTCAACAACGAGCAGTACTTC. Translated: CASSFNNEQYF.

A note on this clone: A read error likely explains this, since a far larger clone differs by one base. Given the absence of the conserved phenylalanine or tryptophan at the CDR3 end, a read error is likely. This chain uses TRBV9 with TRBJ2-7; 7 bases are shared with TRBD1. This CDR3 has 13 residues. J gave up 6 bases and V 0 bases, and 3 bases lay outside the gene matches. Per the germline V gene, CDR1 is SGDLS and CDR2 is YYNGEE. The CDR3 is CASSVGQGSEQYL. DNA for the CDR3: TGTGCCAGCAGCGTAGGACAGGGAAGCGAGCAGTACCTC.

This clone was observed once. Written as DNA, the CDR3 is TGCGCCAGCAGCCAGAACAGGGGGGTGGCCTACGAGCAGTACTTC. This gives the protein CASSQNRGVAYEQYF. The rearrangement joins TRBV4-1 to TRBJ2-7; 8 nucleotides match TRBD1. The CDR3 covers 15 residues. The germline gives CDR1 MGHRA, CDR2 YSYEKL. V dropped 3 bases and J dropped 2; count of bases not matched to a gene: 6.

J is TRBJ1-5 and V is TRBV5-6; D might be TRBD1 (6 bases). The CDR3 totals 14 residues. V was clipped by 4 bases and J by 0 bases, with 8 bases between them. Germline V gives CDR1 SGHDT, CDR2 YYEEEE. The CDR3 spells CASSGTLSNQPQHF. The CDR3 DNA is TGTGCCAGCAGCGGGACACTTAGCAATCAGCCCCAGCATTTT.